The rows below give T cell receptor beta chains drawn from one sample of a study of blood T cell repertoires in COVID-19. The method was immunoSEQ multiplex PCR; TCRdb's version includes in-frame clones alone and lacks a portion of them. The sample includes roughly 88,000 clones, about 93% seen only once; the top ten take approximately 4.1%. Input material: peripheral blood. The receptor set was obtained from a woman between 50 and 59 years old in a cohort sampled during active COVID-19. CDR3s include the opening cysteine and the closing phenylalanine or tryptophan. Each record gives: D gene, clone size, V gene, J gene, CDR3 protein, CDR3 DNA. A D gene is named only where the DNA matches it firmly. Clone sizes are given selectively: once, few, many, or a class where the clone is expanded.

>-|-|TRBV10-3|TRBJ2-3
CATRARDTQYF
TGTGCCACCAGAGCTAGAGATACGCAGTATTTT
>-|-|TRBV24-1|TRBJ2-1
CATSDFVSEQFF
TGTGCCACCAGTGATTTTGTGTCGGAGCAGTTCTTC
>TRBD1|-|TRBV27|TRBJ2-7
CASGTTRTGPTYEQYF
TGTGCCAGCGGTACAACCCGGACAGGGCCCACCTACGAGCAGTACTTC
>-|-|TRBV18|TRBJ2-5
CASSPGMVQETQYF
TGTGCCAGCTCACCCGGGATGGTACAAGAGACCCAGTACTTC
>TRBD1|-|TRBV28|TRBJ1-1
CASSLLPGQGSPEAFF
TGTGCCAGCAGTTTACTACCGGGACAGGGGTCGCCTGAAGCTTTCTTT
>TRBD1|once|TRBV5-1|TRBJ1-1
CASGVGTGGLNTEAFF
TGCGCCAGCGGAGTTGGAACAGGGGGTTTGAACACTGAAGCTTTCTTT
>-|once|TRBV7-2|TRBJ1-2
CASSSWTQSNYGYTF
TGTGCCAGCAGCTCCTGGACACAGTCTAACTATGGCTACACCTTC
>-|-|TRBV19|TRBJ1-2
CASRPQTHGGIYGYTF
TGTGCCAGTAGACCGCAAACCCATGGGGGGATCTATGGCTACACCTTC
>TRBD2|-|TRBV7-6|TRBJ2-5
CASGLGAGGETQYF
TGTGCCAGCGGCCTCGGAGCGGGAGGAGAGACCCAGTACTTC
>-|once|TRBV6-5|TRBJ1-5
CASSGQSNQPQHF
TGTGCCAGCAGCGGACAGAGCAATCAGCCCCAGCATTTT
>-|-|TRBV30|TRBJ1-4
CAWSVAGDEKLFF
TGTGCCTGGAGTGTAGCAGGGGATGAAAAACTGTTTTTT
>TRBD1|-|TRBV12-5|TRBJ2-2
CASGQGQGRTGELFF
TGTGCTAGTGGTCAAGGACAGGGTAGAACCGGGGAGCTGTTTTTT
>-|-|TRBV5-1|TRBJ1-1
CASSLAGGPGNTEAFF
TGCGCCAGCAGCTTGGCCGGCGGGCCGGGGAACACTGAAGCTTTCTTT
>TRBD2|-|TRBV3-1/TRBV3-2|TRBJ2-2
CASSLLAGGPGELFF
TGTGCCAGCAGCCTCCTAGCGGGGGGGCCGGGGGAGCTGTTTTTT
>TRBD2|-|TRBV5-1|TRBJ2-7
CASSFVVGEGNEQYF
TGCGCCAGCAGCTTCGTCGTCGGGGAGGGGAACGAGCAGTACTTC
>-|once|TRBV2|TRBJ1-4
CASSDSGATNEKLFF
TGTGCCAGCAGTGATTCGGGGGCAACTAATGAAAAACTGTTTTTT
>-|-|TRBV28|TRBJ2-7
CASSFLPRDYEQYF
TGTGCCAGCAGTTTTCTTCCCAGGGACTACGAGCAGTACTTC
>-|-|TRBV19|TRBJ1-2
CASSIGYGYTF
TGTGCCAGTAGTATCGGCTATGGCTACACCTTC
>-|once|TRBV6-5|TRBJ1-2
CASSYSRGYGYTF
TGTGCCAGCAGTTACTCACGGGGCTATGGCTACACCTTC
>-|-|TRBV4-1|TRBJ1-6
CASSQDPWRSSYNSPLHF
TGCGCCAGCAGCCAAGATCCCTGGAGGAGCTCCTATAATTCACCCCTCCACTTT
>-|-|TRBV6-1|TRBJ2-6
CASSERVGRGTGANVLTF
TGTGCCAGCAGTGAAAGGGTCGGAAGAGGGACTGGGGCCAACGTCCTGACTTTC
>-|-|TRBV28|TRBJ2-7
CAIGHPVSYEQYF
TGTGCCATCGGACACCCAGTCTCCTACGAGCAGTACTTC
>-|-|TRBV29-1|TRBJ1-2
CSVTGGQESYTF
TGCAGCGTTACCGGGGGGCAGGAGAGCTACACCTTC
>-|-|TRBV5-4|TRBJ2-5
CAISGSPPETQYF
TGTGCCATCTCAGGGTCGCCCCCGGAGACCCAGTACTTC
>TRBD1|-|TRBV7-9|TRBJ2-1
CASSLQQGALSSYNEQFF
TGTGCCAGCAGCTTACAACAGGGGGCTTTGAGCTCCTACAATGAGCAGTTCTTC
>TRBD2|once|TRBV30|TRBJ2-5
CAWAPATSRALETQYF
TGTGCCTGGGCTCCCGCGACTAGCAGAGCCCTAGAGACCCAGTACTTC
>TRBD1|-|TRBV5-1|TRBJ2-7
CASSQTGETHEQYF
TGCGCCAGCAGCCAGACAGGGGAAACCCACGAGCAGTACTTC
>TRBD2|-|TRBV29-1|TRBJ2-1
CSVPRGGSLNEQFF
TGCAGCGTTCCACGGGGGGGCTCACTCAATGAGCAGTTCTTC
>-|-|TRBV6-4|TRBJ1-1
CASSQQGNTEAFF
TGTGCCAGCAGTCAACAGGGGAACACTGAAGCTTTCTTT
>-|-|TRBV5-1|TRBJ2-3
CASSRGLTDTQYF
TGCGCCAGCAGCCGGGGGTTGACAGATACGCAGTATTTT
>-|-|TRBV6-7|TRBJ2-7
CASSVLGGEQYF
TGTGCCAGCAGTGTTCTGGGAGGCGAGCAGTACTTC
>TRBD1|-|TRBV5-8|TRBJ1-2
CASSPRTGGHYGYTF
TGTGCCAGCAGCCCCCGGACAGGGGGCCACTATGGCTACACCTTC
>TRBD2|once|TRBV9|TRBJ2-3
CASSPFPSGGARTDTQYF
TGTGCCAGCAGCCCCTTTCCTAGCGGGGGGGCCCGCACAGATACGCAGTATTTT
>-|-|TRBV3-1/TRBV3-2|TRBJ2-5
CASSSPGGRGETQYF
TGTGCCAGCAGCTCCCCCGGAGGGCGAGGAGAGACCCAGTACTTC
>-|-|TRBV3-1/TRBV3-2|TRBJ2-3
CASSQVTSRQYF
TGTGCCAGCAGCCAAGTGACTAGTAGGCAGTATTTT
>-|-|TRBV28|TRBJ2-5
CASTHRGLTQETQYF
TGTGCCAGCACACATCGGGGTCTGACTCAAGAGACCCAGTACTTC
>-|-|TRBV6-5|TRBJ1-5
CASSYSTGIRPQHF
TGTGCCAGCAGTTACTCGACCGGGATAAGGCCCCAGCATTTT
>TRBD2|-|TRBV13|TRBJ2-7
CASRLAGVYEQYF
TGTGCCTCAAGACTAGCGGGAGTATACGAGCAGTACTTC
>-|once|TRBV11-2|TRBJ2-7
CASSSIRGALEQYF
TGTGCCAGCAGCTCAATCAGGGGAGCCCTCGAGCAGTACTTC
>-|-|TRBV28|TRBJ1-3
CASSLYGGEGSRRNTIYF
TGTGCCAGCAGTTTATATGGGGGGGAGGGCAGCAGGAGAAACACCATATATTTT
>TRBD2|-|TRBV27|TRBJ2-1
CASSAAGLAGSGFF
TGTGCCAGCAGTGCGGCAGGACTAGCGGGATCTGGGTTCTTC